Below, 18 T cell receptor beta chains from the same sample are listed, as sequenced in a study of identical twins. In TCRdb, the 5' RACE reads were re-called with MiXCR into one record per CDR3 protein. The profile shows around 550,000 distinct CDR3 sequences, 13% to 15% of them singletons. These data also featured in a second study, about yellow fever vaccine responses in identical twins.

The sequencing sample was made of CD4+ T cells sorted from blood. These receptors were taken from a woman aged 18-29 years in good health.

This clonotype showed up just a few times. This sequence joins TRBV6-2 or TRBV6-3 and TRBJ2-2; D is unclear. Trimming left V 3 bases short and J 5 bases short, with 4 bases between. The CDR3 loop spans 12 amino acids. The germline gives CDR1 MNHEY, CDR2 SVGEGT. For the CDR3, the DNA is TGTGCCAGCAGTTATGGGACCGGGGAGCTGTTTTTT. Amino acids: CASSYGTGELFF.

The chain couples TRBV29-1 to TRBJ2-5; TRBD1 matches 7 bases. CDR3 size: 13 residues. Looked up from germline, CDR1 is SQVTM and CDR2 is ANQGSEA. DNA for the CDR3: TGCAGTCATCGCGCAGGGGGTCCTAAGACCCAGTACTTC. Protein sequence: CSHRAGGPKTQYF.

This clonotype turned up a few times. J is TRBJ1-3 and V is TRBV28; D is uncertain. Germline V gene data show CDR1 as MDHEN and CDR2 as SYDVKM. The CDR3 contains 14 residues. The germline V and J ends were trimmed by 2 bases and 4 bases, with 9 bases remaining between them. The CDR3, as DNA: TGTGCCAGCAGTTTAGGGGTATTGGGAAACACCATATATTTT. Translating gives CASSLGVLGNTIYF.

DNA for the CDR3: TGCGCCAGCAGCCAAGATACGGCTAGCGGGGAACGGGAGACCCAGTACTTC. Translation: CASSQDTASGERETQYF. The V call is TRBV4-1, the J call TRBJ2-5; 9 bases map to TRBD2. This CDR3 spans 17 amino acids. Germline V gene data show CDR1 as MGHRA and CDR2 as YSYEKL. After removal of 0 bases from V and 5 bases from J, the junction contained 10 bases not matched to a gene.

The genes are TRBV2 and TRBJ1-6; D might be TRBD1 (5 bases). Germline V CDR1 and CDR2: SNHLY, FYNNEI. This CDR3 is built from 15 residues. V lost 7 bases and J 5 bases, leaving 15 bases between the germline ends. DNA for the CDR3: TGTGCCAGCATCGGGACCGGGGTGAATAATTCACCCCTCCACTTT. Protein product: CASIGTGVNNSPLHF.

This sequence joins TRBV28 and TRBJ2-7; D not certain. Germline CDR1 MDHEN, CDR2 SYDVKM. This CDR3 has 12 residues. Trimming pared 6 bases from V and 9 bases from J, leaving 15 bases between. The CDR3: CASSGVVGWQYF. Here the CDR3 DNA reads TGTGCCAGCAGCGGCGTGGTTGGGTGGCAGTACTTC.

This clonotype came up a few times. The chain links TRBV12-3 or TRBV12-4 to TRBJ2-1; the match to TRBD2 covers 14 bases. The CDR3 consists of 17 residues. With V trimmed by 2 bases and J by 9 bases, 9 bases remained unmatched. CDR3 residues: CASSLPGLAGGYFEQFF. DNA of the CDR3: TGTGCCAGCAGTTTACCTGGACTAGCGGGGGGCTACTTTGAGCAGTTCTTC.

This clonotype was found a few times. The CDR3, as DNA: TGTGCCAGCAGCTTAGCAGGGTGGGCCACTGAAGCTTTCTTT. This gives the protein CASSLAGWATEAFF. The gene calls are TRBV11-2 and TRBJ1-1, with D tentatively TRBD1 (5 bases). V lost 1 base, J lost 4 bases, and 10 bases lay in between. The CDR3 loop spans 14 amino acids. Germline V gives CDR1 SGHAT, CDR2 FQNNGV.

This clonotype was recorded a few times. V usage is TRBV5-1 and J usage is TRBJ2-1; 8 bases are a match to TRBD2. Germline V gene sequence: CDR1 SGHRS, CDR2 YFSETQ. V shed 5 bases, J shed 2 bases, and the junction held 12 bases outside the gene matches. CDR3 length: 17 amino acids. Here the CDR3 reads CASSSPLTSVAYNEQFF. The CDR3 DNA is TGCGCCAGCAGTTCTCCCCTGACTAGCGTCGCCTACAATGAGCAGTTCTTC.

The chain is built from TRBV28 and TRBJ2-4, with 12 bases lining up with TRBD2. CDR1 and CDR2 from the germline V gene are MDHEN and SYDVKM. The CDR3 runs to 16 residues. Losses at the gene ends were 10 bases for V and 2 bases for J; bases not matched to a gene: 9. As DNA, the CDR3 is TGTGCCACCAAAAACCTAGCGGGAGGGCCCAAAAACATTCAGTACTTC. Protein product: CATKNLAGGPKNIQYF.

The rearrangement joins TRBV28 to TRBJ2-3; TRBD2 matches 15 bases. The CDR3 is 17 residues long. The germline V gene has CDR1 MDHEN and CDR2 SYDVKM. J gave up 5 bases and V 6 bases, and 9 bases lay outside the gene matches. Written as DNA, the CDR3 is TGTGCCAGCAGGCCAACGCAGGGACTAGCGGGGGGAGATACGCAGTATTTT. Translated: CASRPTQGLAGGDTQYF.

This clonotype was recorded many times. V gene TRBV27 combines with J gene TRBJ2-5, with TRBD2 identical over 9 bases. The CDR3 is 14 residues long. V lost 4 bases to trimming and J lost 3 bases; unmatched junction nucleotides: 3. In germline, CDR1 is MNHEY, CDR2 SMNVEV (reference sequence). CDR3 bases: TGTGCCAGCAGTTCCAGACTAGCGGAAGAGACCCAGTACTTC. This sequence encodes CASSSRLAEETQYF.

This chain uses TRBV14 with TRBJ2-7; weak D call: TRBD1 (7 bases). V was clipped by 0 bases and J by 6 bases, with 15 bases between them. The CDR3 sequence is 15 residues long. The germline V gene has CDR1 SGHDN and CDR2 FVKESK. The CDR3 is CASSQETGRFSEQYV. In DNA form, the CDR3 reads TGTGCCAGCAGCCAAGAGACAGGGAGGTTCTCCGAGCAGTACGTC.

Comments on this clonotype: The CDR3 end shows no conserved phenylalanine or tryptophan, and so a read error is likely. No DNA is shown, since the ends of the CDR3 on it are uncertain; the CDR3 is the one TCRdb lists. The CDR3: CASSPSSWA. The rearrangement links TRBV7-9 to TRBJ2-3. Germline V gives CDR1 SEHNR, CDR2 FQNEAQ (reference sequence). The CDR3 is 9 amino acids in total, end residues counted.

V is TRBV28 and J is TRBJ2-5; 9 nucleotides match TRBD2. Per the germline V gene, CDR1 is MDHEN and CDR2 is SYDVKM. V lost 3 bases and J lost 2; bases outside the gene matches: 13. The CDR3 is 18 residues long. For the CDR3, the DNA is TGTGCCAGCAGTTTTCAATATCTAGCGGGACTGGTTCAAGAGACCCAGTACTTC. Translating gives CASSFQYLAGLVQETQYF.

The chain uses TRBV29-1 and TRBJ2-1; D might be TRBD1 (6 bases). Germline CDR1 and CDR2: SQVTM and ANQGSEA. This CDR3 has 12 residues. Trimming stripped 8 bases from V and 2 bases from J, with 10 bases between. The CDR3 sequence is CSTRDTYNEQFF. CDR3 nucleotides: TGCAGCACCCGGGACACCTACAATGAGCAGTTCTTC.

The gene calls are TRBV21-1 and TRBJ2-7. TRBV21-1 is classified as a pseudogene. This CDR3 region has 15 residues. The CDR3 is CASSLRVWGSYEQYV. The DNA of the CDR3 is TGTGCCAGCAGCTTAAGGGTCTGGGGAAGCTACGAGCAGTACGTC.

This clonotype was seen a few times. The genes are TRBV3-1 and TRBJ2-7; D not certain. The CDR3 covers 15 residues. The germline gives CDR1 LGHDT, CDR2 YNNKEL (reference sequence). V shed 4 bases and J shed 3 bases, with 16 bases lying between them. For the CDR3, the DNA is TGTGCCAGCAGCCGTGCCTGGAGAGGCAACTACGAGCAGTACTTC. Amino acid sequence: CASSRAWRGNYEQYF.